The rows below give T cell receptor beta chains drawn from one sample of a study of blood T cells in healthy people across ages. A single record per CDR3 protein comes from TCRdb applying MiXCR to the 5' RACE reads. The data show hundreds of thousands of distinct CDR3 sequences, approximately 50% seen once. The sample was blood. Receptor source: a woman aged 60-70 years in good health. CDR3s include the opening cysteine and the closing phenylalanine or tryptophan. Size values are once, few and many counts, or a class for expanded clones, and some rows have none.

length	size	V	J	CDR3
13	-	TRBV6-2/TRBV6-3	TRBJ1-2	CASRGTGTGGYTF
14	-	TRBV29-1	TRBJ1-2	CSVEEGTGFCGYTF
15	-	TRBV7-2	TRBJ2-2	CASSSTRDTTGELFF
12	-	TRBV20-1	TRBJ1-2	CSARGTGDGYTF
14	few	TRBV6-2/TRBV6-3	TRBJ2-5	CASSLDSYQETQYF
15	-	TRBV28	TRBJ1-1	CASSTGTGGITEAFF
15	-	TRBV7-2	TRBJ1-5	CASSLVSRSNQPQHF
17	-	TRBV7-9	TRBJ1-1	CASSPNRDRGRRIEAFF
16	-	TRBV5-1	TRBJ2-1	CASSSRLAEVYNEQFF
14	-	TRBV7-2	TRBJ1-5	CASSFGTPKQPQHF
15	-	TRBV6-1	TRBJ2-7	CASSEAYVPSYEQYF
16	-	TRBV18	TRBJ1-2	CASSPLAGPYNYGYTF
16	-	TRBV10-3	-	CAISGVAGGTYNEQYF
16	few	TRBV6-2/TRBV6-3	TRBJ2-7	CASSPDTSGRTYEQYF
17	-	TRBV28	TRBJ1-6	CASSPLRGRGLNSPLHF
12	-	TRBV10-3	TRBJ2-1	CAVAGTDNEQFF
12	few	TRBV6-2/TRBV6-3	TRBJ2-1	CASALYARDRFF
13	few	TRBV20-1	TRBJ2-3	CSAIGQSTDTQYF
18	few	TRBV27	TRBJ2-1	CASSLWQGYGGAYNEQFF
13	-	TRBV15	TRBJ2-5	CATRGPNQETQYF
16	many	TRBV7-2	TRBJ2-5	CASSLATGAGQETQYF
16	-	TRBV5-1	TRBJ2-1	CASSSPLAGEMNEQFF
16	-	TRBV7-6	TRBJ2-3	CASSLTGLARFDTQYF
13	many	TRBV6-1	TRBJ1-2	CASSSQGANGYTF
16	-	TRBV7-2	TRBJ1-1	CASSSYVRGPGTEAFF
13	-	TRBV20-1	-	CSARDIGRSTQYF
15	-	TRBV7-2	TRBJ2-7	CASSLENGGTYEQYF
16	few	TRBV4-2	TRBJ2-1	CASSQDRGSSYNEQFF
14	-	TRBV11-2	TRBJ2-2	CASSLSRGSRELFF
14	-	TRBV7-9	TRBJ2-1	CASSLGVAGNEQFF
12	few	TRBV9	TRBJ2-7	CASTDRAYEQYF
13	-	TRBV3-1	TRBJ2-7	CASSQLFNYEQYF
16	-	TRBV27	TRBJ2-1	CASSSQREGQGNEQFF
14	few	TRBV20-1	TRBJ1-2	CSAHKGLLLYGYTF
15	few	TRBV7-2	TRBJ2-5	CASSLAVAGVETQYF
18	few	TRBV6-5	TRBJ2-1	CASSYSPGHLKLYNEQFF
15	-	TRBV24-1	TRBJ1-1	CATSDPGQGRTEAFF
16	few	TRBV7-2	TRBJ2-5	CASSLAQGRGGETQYF
17	-	TRBV7-8	TRBJ2-6	CASSQPGAVSGANVLTF
16	once	TRBV4-3	TRBJ1-2	CASSQALGTAPYGYTF
12	-	TRBV6-2/TRBV6-3	-	CASSYSLETQYF
15	few	TRBV12-3/TRBV12-4	TRBJ1-4	CASRPGAQAAKVLFF
13	-	TRBV5-1	TRBJ1-1	CASSYEQNTEAFF
13	-	TRBV7-2	TRBJ2-4	CASSLAHSLAGYF
14	once	TRBV5-1	TRBJ1-1	CASSSTGMDTEAFF
16	-	TRBV12-3/TRBV12-4	TRBJ2-7	CASSFRREYPADEQYF
13	-	TRBV27	TRBJ1-2	CASSLTGRWGYTF
13	few	TRBV13	TRBJ2-7	CASSSLRQDEQYF
18	-	TRBV4-3	TRBJ2-3	CASSQGGGTGGFADTQYF
13	-	TRBV12-3/TRBV12-4	TRBJ1-6	CASSTKPGSPLHF